This T cell receptor (beta chain) was sequenced during a study of OX40 agonist ivuxolimab in advanced cancers. About the study: Patients' therapy was ivuxolimab, an antibody that acts as an agonist of OX40 (CD134). Study-wide points: Near-lowest levels of clonal expansion characterized partial responders at 0.1-3.0 mg/kg.

Concerning this clone itself: The antigen remains unidentified.

Sequencing was performed with immunoSEQ multiplex PCR; in TCRdb, only in-frame clones are kept and a portion is missing. Among around 41,000 clones, around four fifths were seen once, and the ten largest hold around 2.7%. This specimen consisted of CD4+ or CD8+ T cells sorted from blood, obtained in a trial of the OX40 agonist ivuxolimab. The clonotype originates from an adult with an advanced solid tumor such as melanoma, head and neck, liver or kidney cancer.

CDR3 region: CASTPGQGTNYGYTF. CDR3 coding DNA: TGCGCCAGCACACCGGGACAAGGTACTAACTATGGCTACACCTTC. V usage is TRBV5-1 and J usage is TRBJ1-2; D is perhaps TRBD1 (6 bases). The CDR3 spans 15 residues. The germline V and J ends were trimmed by 6 bases and 0 bases, with 15 bases remaining between them. CDR1 is SGHRS, CDR2 YFSETQ, per germline.